This T cell receptor (beta chain) was sequenced during a study of T cells in Graves' hyperthyroidism and ophthalmopathy. Germline CDR1 KGHDR, CDR2 SFDVKD. There are 13 residues in the CDR3. Deletions cut 9 bases from V and 3 bases from J, with 10 bases between. From RNA transcripts, TCR beta CDR3 regions were amplified. When the TCR CDR3 underwent first-round RT-PCR, the HTBI primer set was used. Each CDR3 protein is one row after TCRdb ran MiXCR on the multiplex PCR reads. The table includes roughly 520,000 distinct CDR3 sequences, around a quarter detected once. Findings and limits, study-wide: Most thyroid-expanded clonotypes above 0.001 were also found in blood.

Pregnant or lactating patients were excluded, as were those with uncontrolled infection or other autoimmune disease. Extraction of PBMCs used under 13 ml of fresh peripheral blood. To note about this clonotype: Its target is not known.

The receptor was derived from a woman in her twenties or thirties with Graves' ophthalmopathy. Sequencing was carried out using blood. This sequence joins TRBV24-1 and TRBJ2-2; perhaps TRBD1 as D (5 bases). The CDR3 is CATGAAYTGELFF. The DNA of the CDR3 is TGTGCCACCGGGGCAGCCTACACCGGGGAGCTGTTTTTT.